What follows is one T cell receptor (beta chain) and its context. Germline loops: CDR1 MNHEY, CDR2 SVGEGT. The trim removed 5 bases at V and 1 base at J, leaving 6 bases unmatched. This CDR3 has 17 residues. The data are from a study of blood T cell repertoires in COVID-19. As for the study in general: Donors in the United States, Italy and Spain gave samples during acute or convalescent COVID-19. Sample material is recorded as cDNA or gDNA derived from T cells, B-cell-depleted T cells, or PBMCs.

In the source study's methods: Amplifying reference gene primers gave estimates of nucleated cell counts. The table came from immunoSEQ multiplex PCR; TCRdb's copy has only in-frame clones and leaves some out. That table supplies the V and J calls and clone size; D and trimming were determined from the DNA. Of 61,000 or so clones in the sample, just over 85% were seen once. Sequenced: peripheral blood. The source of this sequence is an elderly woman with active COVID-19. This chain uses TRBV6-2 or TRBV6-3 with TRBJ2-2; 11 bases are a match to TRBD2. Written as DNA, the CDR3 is TGTGCCAGCAGTCGTAGCGGGGGGGCCGGGAACACCGGGGAGCTGTTTTTT. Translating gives CASSRSGGAGNTGELFF.